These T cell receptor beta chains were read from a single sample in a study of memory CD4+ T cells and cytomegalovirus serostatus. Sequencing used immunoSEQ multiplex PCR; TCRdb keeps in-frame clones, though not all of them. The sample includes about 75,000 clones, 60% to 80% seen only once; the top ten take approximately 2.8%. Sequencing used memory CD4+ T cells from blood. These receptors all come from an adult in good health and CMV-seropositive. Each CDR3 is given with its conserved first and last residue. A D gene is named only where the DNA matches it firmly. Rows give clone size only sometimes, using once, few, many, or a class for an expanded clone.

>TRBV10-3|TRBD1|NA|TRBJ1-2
CAISDGQANTF
TGTGCCATCAGTGACGGACAGGCTAACACCTTC
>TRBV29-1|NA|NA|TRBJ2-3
CSVDSPQGTDTQYF
TGCAGCGTTGACAGCCCCCAAGGTACAGATACGCAGTATTTT
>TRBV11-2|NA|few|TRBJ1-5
CASSFLGQTYSNQPQHF
TGTGCCAGCAGCTTCTTAGGACAGACCTATAGCAATCAGCCCCAGCATTTT
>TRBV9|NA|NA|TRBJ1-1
CASRGGGAGTEAFF
TGTGCCAGCAGGGGAGGGGGTGCCGGGACTGAAGCTTTCTTT
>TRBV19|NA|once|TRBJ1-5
CASSIDLSGSNQPQHF
TGTGCCAGTAGTATAGATCTCTCCGGAAGCAATCAGCCCCAGCATTTT
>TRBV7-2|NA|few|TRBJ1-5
CASSLDYRVAVQPQHF
TGTGCCAGCAGCTTAGACTACAGGGTAGCGGTTCAGCCCCAGCATTTT
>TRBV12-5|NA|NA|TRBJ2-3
CASGFEQFPGTDTQYF
TGTGCTAGTGGTTTCGAGCAGTTCCCTGGCACAGATACGCAGTATTTT
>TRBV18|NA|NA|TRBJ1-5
CASSRGVGTDQPQHF
TGTGCCAGCTCACGGGGGGTTGGTACAGATCAGCCCCAGCATTTT
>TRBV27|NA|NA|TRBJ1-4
CASSTGDPSEKLFF
TGTGCCAGCAGTACCGGCGACCCGTCGGAAAAACTGTTTTTT
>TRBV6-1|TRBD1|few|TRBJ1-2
CASRPGTGFGYTF
TGTGCCAGCAGACCCGGGACAGGGTTCGGCTACACCTTC
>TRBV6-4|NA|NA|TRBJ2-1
CASSDSGVRGNEQFF
TGTGCCAGCAGTGACTCGGGGGTGAGGGGCAATGAGCAGTTCTTC
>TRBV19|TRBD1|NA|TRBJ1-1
CASSSTGHTEAFF
TGTGCCAGTAGCTCGACAGGGCACACTGAAGCTTTCTTT
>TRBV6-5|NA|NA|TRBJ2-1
CASTTGSYNEQFF
TGTGCCAGCACGACAGGATCCTACAATGAGCAGTTCTTC
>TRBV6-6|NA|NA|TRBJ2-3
CASEGRDTDTQYF
TGTGCCAGCGAGGGCCGAGACACAGATACGCAGTATTTT